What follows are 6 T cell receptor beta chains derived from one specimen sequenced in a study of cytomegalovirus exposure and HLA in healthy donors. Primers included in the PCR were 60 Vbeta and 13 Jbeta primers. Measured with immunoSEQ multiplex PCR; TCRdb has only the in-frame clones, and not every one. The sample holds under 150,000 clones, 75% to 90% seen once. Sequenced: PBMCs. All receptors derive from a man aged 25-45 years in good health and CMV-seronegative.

The CDR3 coding sequence is TGTGCCAGCAGCATGACGGACAGAGAAGAGACCCAGTACTTC. This encodes CASSMTDREETQYF. V gene TRBV7-9 combines with J gene TRBJ2-5; D might be TRBD1 (6 bases). The germline V gene has CDR1 SEHNR and CDR2 FQNEAQ (reference sequence). This CDR3 spans 14 amino acids. Trimming shortened V by 5 bases and J by 3 bases, and 13 bases separated the two germline ends.

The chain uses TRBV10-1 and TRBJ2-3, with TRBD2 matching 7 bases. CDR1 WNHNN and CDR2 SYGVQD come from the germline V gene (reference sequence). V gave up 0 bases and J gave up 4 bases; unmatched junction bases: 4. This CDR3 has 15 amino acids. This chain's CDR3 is CASSESTRGADTQYF. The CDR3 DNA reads TGCGCCAGCAGTGAGTCGACTCGGGGGGCAGATACGCAGTATTTT.

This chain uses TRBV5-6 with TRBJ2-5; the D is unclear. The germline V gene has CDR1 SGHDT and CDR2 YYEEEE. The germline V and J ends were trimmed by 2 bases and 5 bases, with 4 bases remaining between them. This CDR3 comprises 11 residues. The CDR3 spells CASSFEETQYF. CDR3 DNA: TGTGCCAGCAGCTTCGAGGAGACCCAGTACTTC.

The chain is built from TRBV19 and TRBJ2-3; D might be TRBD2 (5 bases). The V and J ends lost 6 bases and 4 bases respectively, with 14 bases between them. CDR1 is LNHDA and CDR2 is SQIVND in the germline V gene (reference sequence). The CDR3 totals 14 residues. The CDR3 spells CASSLVLAPDTQYF. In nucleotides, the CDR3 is TGTGCCAGTAGCCTGGTGCTAGCCCCAGATACGCAGTATTTT.

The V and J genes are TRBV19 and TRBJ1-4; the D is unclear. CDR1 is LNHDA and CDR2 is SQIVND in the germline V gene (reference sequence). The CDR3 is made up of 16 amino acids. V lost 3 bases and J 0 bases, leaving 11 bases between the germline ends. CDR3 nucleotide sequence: TGTGCCAGTAGTATCGGGTCCGGGGCAACTAATGAAAAACTGTTTTTT. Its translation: CASSIGSGATNEKLFF.

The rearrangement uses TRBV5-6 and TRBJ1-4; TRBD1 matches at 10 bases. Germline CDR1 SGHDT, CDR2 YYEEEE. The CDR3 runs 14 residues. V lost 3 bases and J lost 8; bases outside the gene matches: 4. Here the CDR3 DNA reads TGTGCCAGCAGCTGGGGGACAGGGGACGAAAAACTGTTTTTT. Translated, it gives CASSWGTGDEKLFF.